This T cell receptor (beta chain) is from a study of radiation and T cells in renal cell carcinoma. Documented time point: blood 4 weeks post-SBRT, at nephrectomy. Sample treatment: 15 Gy SBRT to primary tumor, nephrectomy 4 weeks later. Blood was sampled at baseline, 2 weeks and 4 weeks after SBRT. Only in-frame clones appear in the TCRdb table, and some are missing; sequencing was by immunoSEQ multiplex PCR. The table lists roughly 82,000 clones, about 88% of them singletons, with approximately 6.2% in the top ten. V was trimmed by 3 bases and J by 3 bases, leaving 15 bases between them. This CDR3 has 15 residues. The germline V gene has CDR1 SEHNR and CDR2 FQNEAQ (reference sequence).

This receptor was obtained from a woman aged 70-85 years with renal cell carcinoma. The rearrangement links TRBV7-9 to TRBJ2-7, with D possibly being TRBD2 (5 bases). The source material was blood, sampled from a patient whose treatment included radiotherapy and nephrectomy. CDR3 amino acids: CASSLGWTQGYEQYF. The CDR3 DNA reads as TGTGCCAGCAGCTTGGGCTGGACTCAAGGCTACGAGCAGTACTTC.